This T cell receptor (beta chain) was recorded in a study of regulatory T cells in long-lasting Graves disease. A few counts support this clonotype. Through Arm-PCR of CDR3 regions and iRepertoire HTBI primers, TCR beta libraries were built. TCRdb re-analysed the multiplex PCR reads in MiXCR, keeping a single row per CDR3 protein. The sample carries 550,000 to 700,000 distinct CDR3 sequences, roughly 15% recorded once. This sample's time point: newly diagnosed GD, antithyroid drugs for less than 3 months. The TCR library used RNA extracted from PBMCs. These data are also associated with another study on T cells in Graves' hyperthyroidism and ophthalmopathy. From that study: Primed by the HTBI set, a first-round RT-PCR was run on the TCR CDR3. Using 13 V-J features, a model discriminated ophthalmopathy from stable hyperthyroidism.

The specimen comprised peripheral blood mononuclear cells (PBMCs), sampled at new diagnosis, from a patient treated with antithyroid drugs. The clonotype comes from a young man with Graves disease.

The CDR3 reads CASSRVGQEAFF. The CDR3 region has the DNA TGCGCCAGCAGCCGTGTCGGACAGGAAGCTTTCTTT. The gene calls are TRBV5-1 and TRBJ1-1; possible D gene TRBD1, 6 bases. The CDR3 has 12 amino acids. V dropped 4 bases and J dropped 8 bases, with 12 bases sitting between them. In germline, CDR1 is SGHRS, CDR2 YFSETQ.